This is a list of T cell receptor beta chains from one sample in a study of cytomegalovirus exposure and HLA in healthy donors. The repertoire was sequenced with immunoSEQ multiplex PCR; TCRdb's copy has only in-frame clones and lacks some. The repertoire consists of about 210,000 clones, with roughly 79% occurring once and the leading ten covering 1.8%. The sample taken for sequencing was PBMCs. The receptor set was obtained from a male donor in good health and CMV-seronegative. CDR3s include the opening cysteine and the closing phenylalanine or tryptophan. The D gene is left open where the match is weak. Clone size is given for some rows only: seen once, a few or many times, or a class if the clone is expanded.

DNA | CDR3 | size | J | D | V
TGTGCCAGCAGTTTATGGGGGACAGGGGGAAACTATGGCTACACCTTC | CASSLWGTGGNYGYTF | . | TRBJ1-2 | TRBD1 | TRBV27
TGTGCCAGCAGTGAAGGCAGGGGCGAATCCAATGAGCAGTTCTTC | CASSEGRGESNEQFF | . | TRBJ2-1 | . | TRBV2
TGTGCCAGTAGTATCAAACTTTCCGGCGAGCAGTACTTC | CASSIKLSGEQYF | . | TRBJ2-7 | . | TRBV19
TGCAGCGTTGAAAGGGGACAGGGCACAGATACGCAGTATTTT | CSVERGQGTDTQYF | . | TRBJ2-3 | TRBD1 | TRBV29-1
TGTGCCAGCAGTTCGGATTGGGCTAATAATGAAAAACTGTTTTTT | CASSSDWANNEKLFF | . | TRBJ1-4 | . | TRBV6-5
TGTGCCAGCAGCCGAGGGGGACAGGGGGCGCGGGTGGGTAATGAAAAACTGTTTTTT | CASSRGGQGARVGNEKLFF | once | TRBJ1-4 | TRBD1 | TRBV4-2
TGTGCCAGCAGTTCCCAGGATCCCTACGAGCAGTACTTC | CASSSQDPYEQYF | . | TRBJ2-7 | . | TRBV28
TGCGCCAGCAGCCAAGTCTGGCCAGCCAGGGACTTC | CASSQVWPARDF | . | TRBJ2-7 | . | TRBV4-1
TGCGCCAGCAGCCACCTCAGGGGGACCACCGGGGAGCTGTTTTTT | CASSHLRGTTGELFF | . | TRBJ2-2 | TRBD1 | TRBV4-3
TGTGCCAGCAGTGAAGAAGGGGTTTACACTGAAGCTTTCTTT | CASSEEGVYTEAFF | . | TRBJ1-1 | . | TRBV6-1
TGTGCCAGCAGCCCCCCGGGACTAGCGGGTCCCCAAGGGCCCTACGAGCAGTACTTC | CASSPPGLAGPQGPYEQYF | once | TRBJ2-7 | TRBD2 | TRBV7-9
TGTGCCAGCAGTCCCTCGGGGGGCGGCAATCAGCCCCAGCATTTT | CASSPSGGGNQPQHF | . | TRBJ1-5 | . | TRBV7-9
TGCGCCAGCAGCTTGGATCCGGGAGCGGAGACCCAGTACTTC | CASSLDPGAETQYF | . | TRBJ2-5 | . | TRBV5-1
TGTGCCTGGAGTGTGGCGGGGAACACCGGGGAGCTGTTTTTT | CAWSVAGNTGELFF | . | TRBJ2-2 | . | TRBV30
TGTGCCAGTAGTTCCCGGACGGGAACCTACGAGCAGTACTTC | CASSSRTGTYEQYF | . | TRBJ2-7 | . | TRBV19
TGTGCCAGCAGCGCCCGGGGGGGGACCTACGAGCAGTACTTC | CASSARGGTYEQYF | . | TRBJ2-7 | TRBD2 | TRBV7-2
TGTGCCAGTAGTATAGATGAGGGCCCCTTTAAGCAGCCCCAGCATTTT | CASSIDEGPFKQPQHF | . | TRBJ1-5 | . | TRBV19
TGTGCCAGCATCCGGCGGCAGGGGATGACTAATGAAAAACTGTTTTTT | CASIRRQGMTNEKLFF | . | TRBJ1-4 | . | TRBV2
TGCGCCAGCCATCAGGGGTTTGACGAGCAGTACTTC | CASHQGFDEQYF | . | TRBJ2-7 | . | TRBV5-1
TGTGCCAGCAGCCAAGATCTTTCGGGGGGCTATGGCTACACCTTC | CASSQDLSGGYGYTF | . | TRBJ1-2 | . | TRBV14
TGTGCCAGCTCCCCCGTGGCTAGCGGGAGGGCCGCGGACACCGGGGAGCTGTTTTTT | CASSPVASGRAADTGELFF | few | TRBJ2-2 | TRBD2 | TRBV28
TGTGCCAGCAGTGATGGACAGGGGGGCAATCAGCCCCAGCATTTT | CASSDGQGGNQPQHF | . | TRBJ1-5 | TRBD1 | TRBV6-1
TGTGCCAGCAGCCTGAGAGGTCCGGGACAGGGGGTGGCCTATGGCTACACCTTC | CASSLRGPGQGVAYGYTF | few | TRBJ1-2 | TRBD1 | TRBV7-3
TGTGCCAGTAGTATTAGAGGACAGGGGGCAAAGGACTACGAGCAGTACTTC | CASSIRGQGAKDYEQYF | . | TRBJ2-7 | TRBD1 | TRBV19
TGTGCCAGCAGCTGGGACAGGGTGGTCGAGCAGTACTTC | CASSWDRVVEQYF | . | TRBJ2-7 | TRBD1 | TRBV5-4
TGTGCCAGCAGCTTAGACAGTTATCAGCCCCAGCATTTT | CASSLDSYQPQHF | . | TRBJ1-5 | . | TRBV11-2
TGTGCCAGCAGCACTAGCGCCCAGTCAGATACGCAGTATTTT | CASSTSAQSDTQYF | . | TRBJ2-3 | TRBD2 | TRBV6-5
TGTGCCAGCAGTTTAGGGAGGGATGAGCAGTTCTTC | CASSLGRDEQFF | . | TRBJ2-1 | TRBD2 | TRBV6-5
TGTGCCAGCAGCTTAAATTACGGGGTTACGCAGTATTTT | CASSLNYGVTQYF | . | TRBJ2-3 | . | TRBV7-3
TGTGCCAGCAGCTTAGTGGGCGGGCGTTACAATGAGCAGTTCTTC | CASSLVGGRYNEQFF | once | TRBJ2-1 | . | TRBV7-9
TGTGCCAGCAGCCCCGGGGGAACGAACACCGGGGAGCTGTTTTTT | CASSPGGTNTGELFF | . | TRBJ2-2 | . | TRBV28
TGTGCCAGCAGCGTAAGTGGGCTAGCCACCTACGAGCAGTACTTC | CASSVSGLATYEQYF | . | TRBJ2-7 | . | TRBV9
TGTGCCAGCCGTCCATTGGACAGTGCCTACGAGCAGTACTTC | CASRPLDSAYEQYF | few | TRBJ2-7 | . | TRBV27
TGTGCCAGCAGTGGGACAGGTAGAAGCACAGATACGCAGTATTTT | CASSGTGRSTDTQYF | once | TRBJ2-3 | TRBD1 | TRBV28
TGTGCCAGCAGGGCTGCAGGGGAAGGCACTGAAGCTTTCTTT | CASRAAGEGTEAFF | . | TRBJ1-1 | . | TRBV28
TGTGCCAGCAGCCCCTCTGGGACAGGGGATGAAAAACTGTTTTTT | CASSPSGTGDEKLFF | . | TRBJ1-4 | TRBD1 | TRBV9
TGTGCCAGCAGTGATGACACGACCTACGAGCAGTACTTC | CASSDDTTYEQYF | once | TRBJ2-7 | . | TRBV6-5
TGTGCCAGCAGCTTATTTGGGCCTACGAACACTGAAGCTTTCTTT | CASSLFGPTNTEAFF | . | TRBJ1-1 | . | TRBV7-8
TGTGCCAGCAGCTTCCCGGGACAGGTCTCCTACGAGCAGTACTTC | CASSFPGQVSYEQYF | few | TRBJ2-7 | TRBD1 | TRBV7-2
TGTGCCAGCAGCCTCAGGATTTATGGCTACACCTTC | CASSLRIYGYTF | . | TRBJ1-2 | . | TRBV7-9
TGTGCCAGCAGCTTGGGACATTCTAGCACAGATACGCAGTATTTT | CASSLGHSSTDTQYF | . | TRBJ2-3 | . | TRBV7-3
TGTGCCACCAGCAGAGAGCAGGGTTCGGGCTACACCTTC | CATSREQGSGYTF | . | TRBJ1-2 | . | TRBV15
TGCGCCAGCAGCCAGGACACAGGGGACCGAGGCGGCTACACCTTC | CASSQDTGDRGGYTF | . | TRBJ1-2 | TRBD1 | TRBV4-3
TGTGCCAGCTCACCCCCGACAGGGTCCTACGAGCAGTACTTC | CASSPPTGSYEQYF | once | TRBJ2-7 | TRBD1 | TRBV18
TGTGCCAGCAGCGAACAGGGTGCCTATAATTCACCCCTCCACTTT | CASSEQGAYNSPLHF | . | TRBJ1-6 | . | TRBV5-6
TGTGCCTGGGAAGGGGGACGGGTCCAGCATTTT | CAWEGGRVQHF | . | TRBJ1-5 | . | TRBV30
TGCGCCAGCAGTGCAGGGGATTTCGGCACAGATACGCAGTATTTT | CASSAGDFGTDTQYF | few | TRBJ2-3 | . | TRBV10-2
TGTGCCAGCCGCCGGGACAGGGGTTCCGACGAGCAGTACTTC | CASRRDRGSDEQYF | . | TRBJ2-7 | TRBD1 | TRBV7-3
TGCGCCAGCAGCCAAGAAATTGGTAGCGGGTCCCTGGGGGAGCAGTACTTC | CASSQEIGSGSLGEQYF | . | TRBJ2-7 | TRBD2 | TRBV4-3
TGCGCCAGCAGCCCCTCAGTTTCCAGCTCCTACAATGAGCAGTTCTTC | CASSPSVSSSYNEQFF | few | TRBJ2-1 | . | TRBV5-1
TGTGCCAGCAGCACTACAGGGTGGACAGATACGCAGTATTTT | CASSTTGWTDTQYF | once | TRBJ2-3 | . | TRBV21-1